The next 22 T cell receptor beta chains were all read from a single sample in a study of CD8+ T cells in alopecia areata. RNA extraction and reverse transcription yielded cDNA as sequencing template. TCRdb keeps only in-frame clones here, not all; method: immunoSEQ multiplex PCR. The data contain 140,000 or so clones, more than 55% of them singletons. Sequenced material: CD8+ T cells sorted from blood. The receptors originated from a human donor in good health.

There are a few counts of this clone. The J gene is TRBJ2-2, the V gene TRBV2; D is ambiguous. CDR3 size: 14 residues. V was clipped by 3 bases and J by 0 bases, with 5 bases between them. Looked up from germline, CDR1 is SNHLY and CDR2 is FYNNEI. The CDR3 loop reads CASSDLPNTGELFF. The DNA for the CDR3 is TGTGCCAGCAGTGATTTACCGAACACCGGGGAGCTGTTTTTT.

This clone was counted a few times. The chain is built from TRBV11-2 and TRBJ2-1; 9 bases agree with TRBD2. CDR3 length: 16 residues. Germline CDR1 reads SGHAT; CDR2 reads FQNNGV. The V segment lost 1 base and the J segment 14 bases; nucleotides outside the gene matches: 15. The CDR3 coding sequence is TGTGCCAGCAGCTTAGTTAGGGGACTAGCTTCTCCCCCAGAGTTCTTC. It yields the protein CASSLVRGLASPPEFF.

The chain combines TRBV2 with TRBJ2-7, with 11 bases identical to TRBD2. J was trimmed by 5 bases and V by 4 bases; bases with no gene match: 7. The CDR3 loop spans 15 amino acids. The germline V gene encodes CDR1 SNHLY and CDR2 FYNNEI. CDR3 sequence (DNA): TGTGCCAGCAGTGGGGGGCTAGCGGGAGGTCACGAGCAGTACTTC. Translating it yields CASSGGLAGGHEQYF.

This clone is a singleton in its sample. This chain connects TRBV30 to TRBJ2-3; TRBD2 agrees at 12 bases. V lost 3 bases to trimming and J lost 5 bases; unmatched junction nucleotides: 0. Germline V gene sequence: CDR1 GTSNPN, CDR2 SVGIG (reference sequence). The CDR3 length is 13 residues. The CDR3 DNA sequence: TGTGCCTGGAGGGGACTAGCGGGAGATACGCAGTATTTT. This translates into CAWRGLAGDTQYF. The full variable domain, completed using reference TRBV30 and TRBJ2-3, is SQTIHQWPATLVQPVGSPLSLECTVEGTSNPNLYWYRQAAGRGLQLLFYSVGIGQISSEVPQNLSASRPQDRQFILSSKKLLLSDSGFYLCAWRGLAGDTQYFGPGTRLTVL.

The chain joins TRBV6-5 to TRBJ2-2; no clear D gene. Trimming took off 7 bases at V and 2 bases at J, with 14 bases between the two ends. Germline CDR1 is MNHEY and CDR2 is SVGAGI. This CDR3 is 15 amino acids long. For the CDR3, the DNA is TGTGCCAGCAATTGGGTAGCAGAAAACACCGGGGAGCTGTTTTTT. Translated: CASNWVAENTGELFF.

V gene TRBV14 combines with J gene TRBJ2-7, with D perhaps matching TRBD2 (5 bases). Trimming stripped 8 bases from V and 2 bases from J, with 10 bases between. Per the germline V gene, CDR1 is SGHDN and CDR2 is FVKESK. The CDR3 extends over 12 amino acids. The CDR3 nucleotides read TGTGCCAGCGCGGACTTAGCCTACGAGCAGTACTTC. Its protein is CASADLAYEQYF.

This clone was seen once. This chain connects TRBV11-1 to TRBJ2-6, with D possibly called TRBD1 or TRBD2 (5 bases each). Germline CDR1 is SGHAT and CDR2 is FQDESV (reference sequence). V was trimmed by 6 bases and J by 0 bases, leaving 12 bases between them. The CDR3 loop spans 16 amino acids. The DNA of the CDR3 is TGTGCCAGCAGGTGGGACGCGCGCTCTGGGGCCAACGTCCTGACTTTC. Its translation: CASRWDARSGANVLTF.

About this clone itself: This sample also contains other DNA sequences that code for the same CDR3. J is TRBJ1-5 and V is TRBV5-1; D gene uncertain. The CDR3 covers 13 residues. Trimming removed 4 bases at V and 0 bases at J, with 5 bases between. Germline V lookup: CDR1 SGHRS, CDR2 YFSETQ. The CDR3 coding sequence is TGCGCCAGCAGCACTTATAGCAATCAGCCCCAGCATTTT. Amino acids: CASSTYSNQPQHF.

The table lists this clone with a few counts. This chain connects TRBV16 to TRBJ1-5; perhaps TRBD1 as D (6 bases). The CDR3 loop spans 15 amino acids. Trimming removed 2 bases at V and 4 bases at J, with 12 bases between. The germline V gene has CDR1 KGHSY and CDR2 FQNENV. CDR3 residues: CASSQTTTGNQPQHF. In nucleotides, the CDR3 is TGTGCCAGCAGCCAAACAACCACAGGGAATCAGCCCCAGCATTTT.

Remarks on this clone: Other DNA sequences within the sample encode an identical CDR3. The rearrangement uses TRBV4-1 and TRBJ2-3; D remains ambiguous. The CDR3 has 11 amino acids. Trimming shortened V by 1 base and J by 5 bases, and 1 base separated the two germline ends. Germline CDR1 MGHRA, CDR2 YSYEKL. The CDR3 sequence is CASSQGDTQYF. DNA for the CDR3: TGCGCCAGCAGCCAAGGAGATACGCAGTATTTT.

The V and J genes are TRBV29-1 and TRBJ1-5, with D possibly matching TRBD1 (5 bases). Germline-derived CDR1 and CDR2 are SQVTM and ANQGSEA. The CDR3 runs 14 residues. This CDR3 is CVWAGFESNQPQHF. CDR3 DNA sequence: TGCGTTTGGGCAGGGTTTGAGAGCAATCAGCCCCAGCATTTT.

This clone was observed a handful of times. This chain joins TRBV6-5 and TRBJ2-3; TRBD2 is a possible D gene (5 bases). This CDR3 has 13 residues. Trimming took 6 bases from V and 6 from J, leaving 13 bases between them. The germline gives CDR1 MNHEY, CDR2 SVGAGI. CDR3 bases: TGTGCCAGCAGATCATTTCCGGGGGATACGCAGTATTTT. Protein sequence: CASRSFPGDTQYF.

The V gene is TRBV6-6, the J gene TRBJ2-7, with 8 bases that match TRBD2. This CDR3 has 15 amino acids. Germline V gives CDR1 MNHNY, CDR2 SVGAGI (reference sequence). J was trimmed by 5 bases and V by 7 bases; bases with no gene match: 13. The DNA for the CDR3 is TGTGCCAGCACCCCAGCCACAGGGACTAGTGACGAGCAGTACTTC. Encoded protein: CASTPATGTSDEQYF.

The genes are TRBV15 and TRBJ2-1; no firm D call. The CDR3 has 13 residues. The germline CDR1 and CDR2 sequences are LNHNV and YYDKDF (reference sequence). Trimming removed 1 base from V and 3 bases from J, with 4 bases in between. Written as DNA, the CDR3 is TGTGCCACCAGCAGAGGTGGCTACAATGAGCAGTTCTTC. This translates into CATSRGGYNEQFF.

This clone was recorded only once. This CDR3 is also generated by other DNA sequences in the sample. The chain joins TRBV6-6 to TRBJ2-7; no clear D gene. Germline values: CDR1 MNHNY, CDR2 SVGAGI (reference sequence). The V and J ends lost 5 bases and 2 bases respectively, with 19 bases between them. The CDR3 has 16 amino acids. DNA for the CDR3: TGTGCCAGCAGTACCCTCCTCCTAGAAGAGACCTACGAGCAGTACTTC. As protein: CASSTLLLEETYEQYF.

This clone appeared a few times. The chain joins TRBV9 to TRBJ1-5; D ambiguous. The germline gives CDR1 SGDLS, CDR2 YYNGEE. The V gene lost 3 bases and the J gene lost 0 bases, with 7 bases spanning the gap. The CDR3 contains 14 residues. CDR3 nucleotide sequence: TGTGCCAGCAGCGCGAGGGATAGCAATCAGCCCCAGCATTTT. It translates to CASSARDSNQPQHF.

The gene calls are TRBV13 and TRBJ1-2, with 8 bases that match TRBD1. V lost 2 bases, J lost 4 bases, and 0 bases stayed unmatched. From germline, CDR1 is PRHDT and CDR2 FYEKMQ (reference sequence). This CDR3 spans 13 amino acids. The CDR3, as DNA: TGTGCCAGCAGCTTAACAGGGGGCTATGGCTACACCTTC. Amino acids: CASSLTGGYGYTF.

The gene calls are TRBV7-9 and TRBJ1-1; unclear D gene. The V end lost 4 bases, the J end lost 0 bases, and 15 bases lay between the germline ends. Per germline, CDR1 SEHNR and CDR2 FQNEAQ (reference sequence). There are 16 residues in the CDR3. Here the CDR3 reads CASSSPQAPMNTEAFF. In DNA, the CDR3 is TGTGCCAGCAGCTCCCCCCAGGCCCCTATGAACACTGAAGCTTTCTTT.

V usage is TRBV19 and J usage is TRBJ2-1; 11 nucleotides align to TRBD2. Per germline, CDR1 LNHDA and CDR2 SQIVND (reference sequence). Trimming at V came to 6 bases and at J to 8 bases, leaving 12 bases not matched to a gene. The CDR3 has 16 residues. CDR3 amino acids: CASSEPTSGTVDEQFF. The CDR3 coding sequence is TGTGCCAGTAGCGAACCGACTAGCGGGACCGTCGATGAGCAGTTCTTC. Together with reference TRBV19 and TRBJ2-1, the CDR3 gives the full variable domain: DGGITQSPKYLFRKEGQNVTLSCEQNLNHDAMYWYRQDPGQGLRLIYYSQIVNDFQKGDIAEGYSVSREKKESFPLTVTSAQKNPTAFYLCASSEPTSGTVDEQFFGPGTRLTVL.

The genes are TRBV28 and TRBJ2-3; TRBD2 aligns across 8 bases. The CDR3 is made up of 14 amino acids. V shed 8 bases and J 4 bases; nucleotides not matched to a gene: 8. CDR1 MDHEN and CDR2 SYDVKM come from the germline V gene. In nucleotides, the CDR3 is TGTGCCAGCCTGGGGGCAGCGGGAGCAGATACGCAGTATTTT. Encoded protein: CASLGAAGADTQYF.

The chain uses TRBV13 and TRBJ2-7; TRBD2 aligns across 13 bases. From germline, CDR1 is PRHDT and CDR2 FYEKMQ (reference sequence). The CDR3 is 16 amino acids. Trimming removed 5 bases from V and 10 bases from J; junction bases left unmatched: 14. Here the CDR3 reads CASSIPGLAGKTEQYF. CDR3 bases: TGTGCCAGCAGCATACCGGGACTAGCGGGAAAGACGGAACAGTACTTC. Full variable domain (outside the CDR3, taken from reference TRBV13 and TRBJ2-7): AAGVIQSPRHLIKEKRETATLKCYPIPRHDTVYWYQQGPGQDPQFLISFYEKMQSDKGSIPDRFSAQQFSDYHSELNMSSLELGDSALYFCASSIPGLAGKTEQYFGPGTRLTVT.

The chain's CDR3 is CAWIESVVREDTEAFF. The CDR3, as DNA: TGTGCCTGGATCGAGTCGGTGGTCCGGGAAGACACTGAAGCTTTCTTT. The J gene is TRBJ1-1, the V gene TRBV30; no definite D call. Trimming removed 4 bases from V and 3 bases from J, with 21 bases in between. Germline V gene data show CDR1 as GTSNPN and CDR2 as SVGIG (reference sequence). There are 16 residues in the CDR3.